Each of the 23 T cell receptor beta chains below was sequenced from the same sample in a study of shared clonotypes between healthy human individuals. Assay: immunoSEQ multiplex PCR; the TCRdb copy retains only in-frame clones and omits some. This table has approximately 110,000 clones, just over 65% appearing once. Sequencing was done on a sample of memory CD8+ T cells sorted from blood. As for subset: CD45RO+ cells pooled with CCR7-negative TemRA cells. The receptor set was obtained from a woman in her twenties or thirties in good health.

The chain has TRBV6-5 and TRBJ1-4, with TRBD1 as a possible D gene (5 bases). The CDR3 has 15 residues. The ends were cut back, 4 bases at V and 10 bases at J, with 19 bases in the middle. CDR1 is MNHEY, CDR2 SVGAGI, per germline. The CDR3 DNA follows: TGTGCCAGCAGTTCCCAGGGCGGGGATGCGTTAAAACTGTTTTTT. This encodes CASSSQGGDALKLFF.

This chain links TRBV30 with TRBJ2-1; 10 bases align to TRBD1. This CDR3 spans 13 amino acids. V gave up 4 bases and J gave up 8 bases; unmatched junction bases: 5. CDR1 is GTSNPN and CDR2 is SVGIG in the germline V gene (reference sequence). The CDR3 region is CAWTWTGGHEQFF. The CDR3, as DNA: TGTGCCTGGACCTGGACAGGGGGACATGAGCAGTTCTTC.

The rearrangement joins TRBV11-2 to TRBJ1-2; TRBD1 matches 11 bases. Germline V CDR1 and CDR2: SGHAT, FQNNGV. V gave up 8 bases and J gave up 7 bases; unmatched junction bases: 15. The CDR3 length is 16 residues. The CDR3 coding sequence is TGTGCCAGCGGGTGGACAGGGGGCGACCCGGGGGCTGGCTACACCTTC. As protein: CASGWTGGDPGAGYTF.

This chain links TRBV5-1 with TRBJ2-5; TRBD2 matches at 7 bases. The CDR3 extends over 17 amino acids. Germline lookup yields CDR1 SGHRS and CDR2 YFSETQ. The junction had 13 bases not matched to a gene; V was cut back by 3 bases and J by 2 bases. This chain's CDR3 is CASSSTLAPTGQETQYF. Written as DNA, the CDR3 is TGCGCCAGCAGCTCGACACTAGCGCCGACCGGACAAGAGACCCAGTACTTC.

V usage is TRBV5-1 and J usage is TRBJ2-7; 8 nucleotides align to TRBD1. The V gene end was trimmed by 2 bases and the J gene end by 3 bases; junction bases not matched to a gene: 7. Germline loops: CDR1 SGHRS, CDR2 YFSETQ. The CDR3 is made up of 15 amino acids. CDR3 sequence reads: CASSFSLTGDYEQYF. For the CDR3, the DNA is TGCGCCAGCAGCTTTTCGTTGACAGGGGACTACGAGCAGTACTTC.

The chain carries TRBV28 and TRBJ2-1; D might be TRBD2 (5 bases). Trimming cost V 5 bases and J 5 bases, with 22 bases left between them. The CDR3 extends over 17 amino acids. Germline assignment: CDR1 MDHEN and CDR2 SYDVKM. As DNA, the CDR3 is TGTGCCAGCAGTACATTTCCACTAGTCGTGGGAAACAATGAGCAGTTCTTC. Its translation: CASSTFPLVVGNNEQFF.

This chain links TRBV5-1 with TRBJ2-2, with D hard to call. V lost 3 bases to trimming and J lost 1 base, with 13 bases between them. The CDR3 is 16 amino acids. Germline CDR1 is SGHRS and CDR2 is YFSETQ. DNA for the CDR3: TGCGCCAGCAGCTCTTTCTGGCGGAAGAACACCGGGGAGCTGTTTTTT. It codes for CASSSFWRKNTGELFF.

This clone has ten or more counts. V gene TRBV30 combines with J gene TRBJ1-1, with 8 bases matching TRBD1. From germline, CDR1 is GTSNPN and CDR2 SVGIG (reference sequence). V lost 4 bases and J lost 4; bases outside the gene matches: 5. This CDR3 region has 13 residues. CDR3 sequence reads: CAWNQGAITEAFF. In DNA, the CDR3 is TGTGCCTGGAACCAGGGGGCAATCACTGAAGCTTTCTTT.

The chain combines TRBV28 with TRBJ1-1, with D perhaps TRBD1 (6 bases). Germline V gene lookup returns CDR1 MDHEN and CDR2 SYDVKM. The CDR3 consists of 19 residues. Between the trimmed V and J ends, which lost 3 bases and 0 bases, there was a span of 23 bases. CDR3 sequence (DNA): TGTGCCAGCAGTTTCGGGGGCTACGCCCCCACTACCATGAACACTGAAGCTTTCTTT. As protein: CASSFGGYAPTTMNTEAFF.

This clone was seen more than once but under ten times. The chain couples TRBV4-1 to TRBJ2-7; D may be TRBD1 or TRBD2 (5 bases each). CDR3 length equals 14 residues. Trimming cost V 4 bases and J 4 bases, with 14 bases left between them. Germline V CDR1 and CDR2: MGHRA, YSYEKL. CDR3 region: CASSPRVAQYEQYF. Written as DNA, the CDR3 is TGCGCCAGCAGCCCCAGGGTAGCGCAGTACGAGCAGTACTTC.

This clone appeared many times. The chain couples TRBV27 to TRBJ2-7, with a possible D match to TRBD1 (6 bases). The CDR3 covers 16 residues. Trimming took 0 bases from V and 2 from J, leaving 14 bases between them. Germline V gene data show CDR1 as MNHEY and CDR2 as SMNVEV (reference sequence). The chain's CDR3 is CASSLSQEGVPYEQYF. CDR3 nucleotide sequence: TGTGCCAGCAGTTTATCCCAAGAGGGGGTACCCTACGAGCAGTACTTC.

As to this clone: The conserved final phenylalanine or tryptophan is absent from the CDR3, which likely points to a read error. Because the CDR3's place on the DNA is in doubt, the DNA is left out and the CDR3 is given as listed by TCRdb. The genes are TRBV28 and TRBJ2-7; the DNA was not compared with TRBD1, the D call given in the table. CDR1 is MDHEN, CDR2 SYDVKM, per germline. From its first to its last residue, the CDR3 has 8 amino acids. The chain's CDR3 is CASSYDSL.

This clone was seen a few times. Different DNA sequences within this sample yield the same CDR3. The genes are TRBV28 and TRBJ2-7; D gene uncertain. This CDR3 is built from 11 residues. V lost 3 bases and J 6 bases, leaving 6 bases between the germline ends. From germline, CDR1 is MDHEN and CDR2 SYDVKM. CDR3 loop: CASSFSSEQYF. The CDR3 DNA reads TGTGCCAGCAGTTTCTCTAGCGAGCAGTACTTC.

This clone occurred a few times. The chain recombines TRBV21-1 with TRBJ1-3; the DNA was not used to check the table's D call, TRBD1. TRBV21-1 is labeled a pseudogene. The CDR3 contains 18 residues. DNA for the CDR3: TGTGCCAGCAGCCCCTACCGAACAGGGGGCCTCTCTGGAAACACCATATATTTT. This encodes CASSPYRTGGLSGNTIYF.

V usage is TRBV29-1 and J usage is TRBJ1-1; tentatively, D is TRBD1 (5 bases). Germline CDR1 SQVTM, CDR2 ANQGSEA. The CDR3 extends over 15 amino acids. V was pared by 3 bases and J by 3 bases, with 17 bases between. CDR3 residues: CSVEGQGGLDTEAFF. In nucleotides, the CDR3 is TGCAGCGTTGAGGGTCAGGGCGGGTTGGACACTGAAGCTTTCTTT.

The V call is TRBV28, the J call TRBJ1-5, with a possible D match to TRBD1 (5 bases). In germline, CDR1 is MDHEN, CDR2 SYDVKM. The CDR3 has 15 residues. Trimming took 8 bases from V and 0 from J, leaving 14 bases between them. Here the CDR3 DNA reads TGTGCCAGCCGGGGGAGAACAAATAGCAATCAGCCCCAGCATTTT. Translated, it gives CASRGRTNSNQPQHF.

The CDR3 reads CASGQKRTEGNGYTF. The CDR3 nucleotides are TGTGCCAGCGGGCAAAAAAGGACAGAGGGGAATGGCTACACCTTC. V gene TRBV2 combines with J gene TRBJ1-2; maybe TRBD1 (6 bases). Trimming removed 8 bases at V and 6 bases at J, with 22 bases between. This CDR3 has 15 residues. CDR1 and CDR2 from the germline V gene are SNHLY and FYNNEI.

This clone was counted many times. CDR3 sequence: CETGEYNEQFF. For the CDR3, the DNA is TGTGAGACGGGGGAGTACAATGAGCAGTTCTTC. The chain is built from TRBV28 and TRBJ2-1, with D possibly matching TRBD2 (6 bases). There are 11 residues in the CDR3. Looked up from germline, CDR1 is MDHEN and CDR2 is SYDVKM.

This clone turned up a few times. The rearrangement links TRBV2 to TRBJ1-5; D uncertain. V was trimmed by 1 base and J by 5 bases, leaving 12 bases between them. Looked up from germline, CDR1 is SNHLY and CDR2 is FYNNEI. This CDR3 has 15 residues. The DNA for the CDR3 is TGTGCCAGCAGTGAAGGGCCGCCTGCCCATCAGCCCCAGCATTTT. Amino acid sequence: CASSEGPPAHQPQHF. The variable domain in full, completed from reference TRBV2 and TRBJ1-5, reads EPEVTQTPSHQVTQMGQEVILRCVPISNHLYFYWYRQILGQKVEFLVSFYNNEISEKSEIFDDQFSVERPDGSNFTLKIRSTKLEDSAMYFCASSEGPPAHQPQHFGDGTRLSIL.

The rearrangement joins TRBV7-2 to TRBJ2-4; D is ambiguous. Trimming removed 5 bases from V and 8 bases from J, with 16 bases in between. The germline gives CDR1 SGHTA, CDR2 FQGNSA. The CDR3 has 14 amino acids. The CDR3 nucleotides are TGTGCCAGCAGCCCTCTAACTACCCGGTACATTCAGTACTTC. It codes for CASSPLTTRYIQYF.

This chain links TRBV5-1 with TRBJ2-1; TRBD2 matches 12 bases. J gave up 4 bases and V 0 bases, and 5 bases lay outside the gene matches. CDR3 length: 17 residues. The germline gives CDR1 SGHRS, CDR2 YFSETQ. CDR3 coding DNA: TGCGCCAGCAGCTTGGGGCTAGCGGGAGGGCCGTACAATGAGCAGTTCTTC. It yields the protein CASSLGLAGGPYNEQFF.

The V gene is TRBV2, the J gene TRBJ2-7; no clear D gene. The CDR3 is 9 residues long. The V end was cut by 10 bases, the J end by 3 bases, with 4 bases between. CDR1 SNHLY and CDR2 FYNNEI come from the germline V gene. DNA of the CDR3: TGTGCCATCGACTACGAGCAGTACTTC. Amino acids: CAIDYEQYF.

The chain couples TRBV19 to TRBJ2-7; D remains unclear. The CDR3 is 12 amino acids. The germline gives CDR1 LNHDA, CDR2 SQIVND (reference sequence). V lost 1 base to trimming and J lost 6 bases, with 7 bases between them. The CDR3 nucleotides are TGTGCCAGTAGTATAGGTTGGAGCGAGCAGTACTTC. It yields the protein CASSIGWSEQYF.